These 31 T cell receptor beta chains were sequenced from one sample in a study of OX40 agonist ivuxolimab in advanced cancers. Measured with immunoSEQ multiplex PCR; TCRdb has only the in-frame clones, and not every one. The sample consists of approximately 13,000 clones, roughly 77% of them appearing once. The specimen was CD4+ or CD8+ T cells sorted from blood, collected in a trial of the OX40 agonist ivuxolimab. These receptor sequences come from an adult with an advanced solid tumor such as melanoma, head and neck, liver or kidney cancer.

CDR3 sequence: CASSPSGWQPQHF. CDR3 DNA sequence: TGTGCCAGCAGTCCCTCAGGGTGGCAGCCCCAGCATTTT. The chain employs TRBV27 and TRBJ1-5, with a weak D call TRBD1 (5 bases). The CDR3 spans 13 residues. Germline assignment: CDR1 MNHEY and CDR2 SMNVEV (reference sequence). The V gene lost 5 bases and the J gene lost 7 bases, with 12 bases spanning the gap.

The V and J genes are TRBV29-1 and TRBJ2-7, with D uncertain. The CDR3 totals 12 residues. V was pared by 4 bases and J by 4 bases, with 11 bases between. Germline V CDR1 and CDR2: SQVTM, ANQGSEA. CDR3 in DNA: TGCAGCGTTGTCGTGAGGAGATACGAGCAGTACTTC. It translates to CSVVVRRYEQYF.

The V gene is TRBV5-1, the J gene TRBJ1-2; D ambiguous. V lost 0 bases and J 14 bases, leaving 14 bases between the germline ends. Germline-derived CDR1 and CDR2 are SGHRS and YFSETQ. The CDR3 extends over 12 amino acids. The CDR3 spells CASSLAGSQNTF. The CDR3, as DNA: TGCGCCAGCAGCTTGGCAGGATCCCAGAATACCTTC.

The chain is built from TRBV4-1 and TRBJ2-1; 9 nucleotides agree with TRBD2. The CDR3 has 14 amino acids. J lost 2 bases, V lost 4 bases, and 0 bases had no gene match. The germline V gene has CDR1 MGHRA and CDR2 YSYEKL. The CDR3 sequence is CASSPSGTYNEQFF. CDR3 DNA sequence: TGCGCCAGCAGCCCTAGCGGGACCTACAATGAGCAGTTCTTC.

The chain links TRBV7-8 to TRBJ2-7; 9 positions agree with TRBD2. Germline V gene sequence: CDR1 SGHVS, CDR2 FQNEAQ. The CDR3 covers 18 residues. J lost 7 bases, V lost 3 bases, and 19 bases had no gene match. The CDR3 coding sequence is TGTGCCAGCAGCTTGCGGGTAGCGGGAGCTTGGCCCCCGGGGGAGCAGTACTTC. This codes for CASSLRVAGAWPPGEQYF.

The chain recombines TRBV14 with TRBJ1-4; 7 bases are a match to TRBD1. In germline, CDR1 is SGHDN, CDR2 FVKESK. Trimming removed 0 bases from V and 4 bases from J; junction bases left unmatched: 5. The CDR3 spans 16 residues. Written as DNA, the CDR3 is TGTGCCAGCAGCCAAGAGTCGGGGACAGTTAATGAAAAACTGTTTTTT. Translating gives CASSQESGTVNEKLFF.

The chain uses TRBV15 and TRBJ2-7; maybe TRBD1 (6 bases). Trimming pared 5 bases from V and 3 bases from J, leaving 11 bases between. The germline CDR1 and CDR2 sequences are LNHNV and YYDKDF (reference sequence). CDR3 length: 13 amino acids. CDR3 DNA: TGTGCCACCAGCTCAGGGGCAAGCTACGAGCAGTACTTC. This translates into CATSSGASYEQYF.

The chain joins TRBV27 to TRBJ2-3, with D possibly matching TRBD2 (5 bases). Germline V gives CDR1 MNHEY, CDR2 SMNVEV (reference sequence). The V gene lost 5 bases and the J gene lost 1 base, with 13 bases spanning the gap. CDR3 length equals 15 residues. As DNA, the CDR3 is TGTGCCAGCAGTCATTACGAGGGCGGCACAGATACGCAGTATTTT. This gives the protein CASSHYEGGTDTQYF.

The genes are TRBV9 and TRBJ2-3; TRBD2 matches 7 bases. V trimming: 4 bases; J trimming: 2 bases; junction bases outside the gene matches: 4. The V gene's germline CDR1 is SGDLS and CDR2 YYNGEE. This CDR3 comprises 14 residues. The CDR3 loop is CASSSAGDTDTQYF. The DNA of the CDR3 is TGTGCCAGCAGCTCCGCGGGGGACACAGATACGCAGTATTTT.

This clone was recorded only once. The chain carries TRBV27 and TRBJ2-7, with 11 positions matching TRBD1. Trimming removed 5 bases from V and 3 bases from J; junction bases left unmatched: 6. There are 15 residues in the CDR3. The V gene's germline CDR1 is MNHEY and CDR2 SMNVEV (reference sequence). CDR3 sequence: CASSPPGTGGYEQYF. CDR3 sequence (DNA): TGTGCCAGCAGTCCCCCCGGGACAGGGGGCTACGAGCAGTACTTC.

Concerning this clone itself: One end of the junction fails to match germline, which may point to a read error. V gene TRBV25-1 combines with J gene TRBJ2-6; TRBD2 matches at 13 bases. The CDR3 extends over 17 amino acids. CDR1 is MGHDK and CDR2 is SYGVNS in the germline V gene. This CDR3 reads CATSDGLAGAWANVLTF. The CDR3 DNA reads as TGTGCCACCAGTGATGGACTAGCGGGAGCCTGGGCCAACGTCCTGACTTTC.

There are a few counts of this clone. V gene TRBV15 combines with J gene TRBJ1-1; D is perhaps TRBD1 (5 bases). The V and J ends lost 5 bases and 5 bases respectively, with 9 bases between them. Germline values: CDR1 LNHNV, CDR2 YYDKDF (reference sequence). The CDR3 totals 12 residues. The CDR3 DNA follows: TGTGCCACCAGCGGGGGGGGGACTGAAGCTTTCTTT. Amino acids: CATSGGGTEAFF.

The gene calls are TRBV5-6 and TRBJ2-2, with 8 bases lining up with TRBD1. The CDR3 has 15 residues. Germline CDR1 and CDR2: SGHDT and YYEEEE. The V segment lost 4 bases and the J segment 0 bases; nucleotides outside the gene matches: 2. The CDR3: CASSPGQANTGELFF. The CDR3 nucleotides are TGTGCCAGCAGCCCGGGACAGGCGAACACCGGGGAGCTGTTTTTT.

V is TRBV5-5 and J is TRBJ2-7, with D hard to call. Germline values: CDR1 SGHKS, CDR2 YYEKEE (reference sequence). CDR3 size: 13 residues. The V gene lost 4 bases and the J gene lost 3 bases, with 11 bases spanning the gap. The CDR3 reads CASSQLTLYEQYF. CDR3 nucleotide sequence: TGTGCCAGCAGCCAATTGACCCTCTACGAGCAGTACTTC.

The chain recombines TRBV15 with TRBJ2-1; D is uncertain. The germline V gene encodes CDR1 LNHNV and CDR2 YYDKDF (reference sequence). V gave up 3 bases and J gave up 4 bases, with 13 bases separating them. The CDR3 totals 15 residues. CDR3 protein: CATSRGRVVYNEQFF. In DNA, the CDR3 is TGTGCCACCAGCAGGGGCCGAGTGGTGTACAATGAGCAGTTCTTC.

Here the CDR3 DNA reads TGTGCCAGCAGCCCGGCGGGGGCAATTGGGTCCTACGAGCAGTACTTC. It is translated as CASSPAGAIGSYEQYF. The genes are TRBV5-8 and TRBJ2-7, with TRBD2 as a possible D gene (7 bases). Between the trimmed V and J ends, which lost 4 bases and 1 base, there was a span of 18 bases. The CDR3 runs 16 residues. Germline V gives CDR1 SGHTS, CDR2 YDEGEE.

The V call is TRBV5-4, the J call TRBJ1-1; D is possibly TRBD1 (6 bases). The CDR3 has 15 amino acids. Germline assignment: CDR1 SGHNT and CDR2 YYREEE (reference sequence). Trimming pared 1 base from V and 4 bases from J, leaving 14 bases between. The CDR3 is CASSLTTGLGTEAFF. CDR3 DNA: TGTGCCAGCAGCTTGACCACAGGGCTGGGCACTGAAGCTTTCTTT.

The CDR3 nucleotides are TGTGCCAGCAGTGAATCCCCGCGCGGGGCTGAAGCTTTCTTT. Protein sequence: CASSESPRGAEAFF. V gene TRBV25-1 combines with J gene TRBJ1-1; D remains unclear. Germline V CDR1 and CDR2: MGHDK, SYGVNS. The ends were cut back, 1 base at V and 6 bases at J, with 12 bases in the middle. The CDR3 runs 14 residues.

J is TRBJ1-2 and V is TRBV5-4, with unresolved D. CDR1 and CDR2 from the germline V gene are SGHNT and YYREEE (reference sequence). The CDR3 has 14 amino acids. Trimming removed 3 bases at V and 2 bases at J, with 11 bases between. CDR3 protein: CASSSYGRNYGYTF. CDR3 DNA: TGTGCCAGCAGCTCGTATGGACGGAACTATGGCTACACCTTC.

The chain carries TRBV19 and TRBJ2-7; D is unclear. Trimming cost V 1 base and J 3 bases, with 10 bases left between them. The CDR3 spans 14 residues. From germline, CDR1 is LNHDA and CDR2 SQIVND (reference sequence). The CDR3 here is CASSIANTVYEQYF. The CDR3 DNA reads as TGTGCCAGTAGTATAGCGAACACCGTCTACGAGCAGTACTTC.

The genes are TRBV19 and TRBJ2-5; the D gene is possibly TRBD1 (6 bases). The CDR3 extends over 14 amino acids. The germline CDR1 and CDR2 sequences are LNHDA and SQIVND (reference sequence). V shed 5 bases and J shed 4 bases, with 14 bases lying between them. This CDR3 reads CASSPPGAGETQYF. The DNA for the CDR3 is TGTGCCAGTAGTCCACCAGGGGCGGGAGAGACCCAGTACTTC.

This clone is a singleton in its sample. The chain uses TRBV5-1 and TRBJ2-7; D unresolved. The CDR3 is 15 residues long. V gave up 4 bases and J gave up 4 bases, with 18 bases separating them. Germline CDR1 is SGHRS and CDR2 is YFSETQ. CDR3 sequence (DNA): TGCGCCAGCAGCCCCGGTATTGGAATGGGGTACGAGCAGTACTTC. It encodes CASSPGIGMGYEQYF. The full variable domain, completed using reference TRBV5-1 and TRBJ2-7, is KAGVTQTPRYLIKTRGQQVTLSCSPISGHRSVSWYQQTPGQGLQFLFEYFSETQRNKGNFPGRFSGRQFSNSRSEMNVSTLELGDSALYLCASSPGIGMGYEQYFGPGTRLTVT.

In this sample, this clone turned up a few times. The chain employs TRBV7-2 and TRBJ2-7; weak D call: TRBD2 (6 bases). The CDR3 extends over 14 amino acids. V lost 3 bases and J 0 bases, leaving 9 bases between the germline ends. CDR1 and CDR2 (germline): SGHTA, FQGNSA. The CDR3 DNA reads TGTGCCAGCAGCTTGCGGGGTGCCTCCTACGAGCAGTACTTC. Translated: CASSLRGASYEQYF.

The chain employs TRBV4-2 and TRBJ2-2, with a tentative D call TRBD2 (6 bases). The CDR3 has 15 amino acids. Trimming removed 4 bases from V and 0 bases from J, with 9 bases in between. Germline CDR1 is LGHNA and CDR2 is YNFKEQ. CDR3 sequence (DNA): TGTGCCAGCAGCCGGGACTCCGCGAACACCGGGGAGCTGTTTTTT. It codes for CASSRDSANTGELFF.

This chain joins TRBV5-8 and TRBJ2-2, with 10 bases that match TRBD2. Trimming cost V 7 bases and J 6 bases; bases outside gene matches: 15. CDR1 is SGHTS, CDR2 YDEGEE, per germline. This CDR3 contains 17 residues. The CDR3 protein is CASPSLTGLAYSGELFF. For the CDR3, the DNA is TGTGCCAGCCCCTCATTAACGGGACTAGCGTACTCCGGGGAGCTGTTTTTT.

J is TRBJ2-7 and V is TRBV19, with D possibly matching TRBD2 (6 bases). V was trimmed by 5 bases and J by 3 bases, leaving 8 bases between them. Germline values: CDR1 LNHDA, CDR2 SQIVND (reference sequence). The CDR3 totals 12 residues. CDR3 DNA sequence: TGTGCCAGTAGTCCCGGGGGCTACGAGCAGTACTTC. Its protein product is CASSPGGYEQYF.

For the CDR3, the DNA is TGTGCCAGCACCCAGGACGGGGGAACAGATACGCAGTATTTT. Translation gives CASTQDGGTDTQYF. This chain links TRBV9 with TRBJ2-3; tentative D call: TRBD2 (6 bases). The CDR3 is made up of 14 amino acids. Germline V gene sequence: CDR1 SGDLS, CDR2 YYNGEE. V was trimmed by 6 bases and J by 3 bases, leaving 14 bases between them.

The CDR3 here is CASSQAPGQGTQPQHF. CDR3 DNA: TGCGCCAGCAGCCAGGCACCGGGACAGGGAACTCAGCCCCAGCATTTT. The chain carries TRBV4-1 and TRBJ1-5, with 9 bases matching TRBD1. The V and J ends lost 3 bases and 6 bases, in that order; junction bases with no gene match: 9. Looked up from germline, CDR1 is MGHRA and CDR2 is YSYEKL. This CDR3 has 16 residues.

The rearrangement uses TRBV19 and TRBJ2-1, with 11 bases that match TRBD2. V lost 5 bases to trimming and J lost 7 bases; unmatched junction nucleotides: 7. Germline lookup yields CDR1 LNHDA and CDR2 SQIVND (reference sequence). This CDR3 contains 15 residues. The CDR3 DNA follows: TGTGCCAGTAGTCTAGCGGGAGGCCCTACGAATGAGCAGTTCTTC. Translated: CASSLAGGPTNEQFF.

The V call is TRBV6-1, the J call TRBJ2-7, with a possible D match to TRBD2 (5 bases). V lost 0 bases to trimming and J lost 5 bases, with 14 bases between them. The CDR3 loop spans 15 amino acids. Germline values: CDR1 MNHNS, CDR2 SASEGT. This CDR3 reads CASSEAEAASHEQYF. The CDR3 nucleotides are TGTGCCAGCAGTGAAGCGGAAGCGGCGAGCCACGAGCAGTACTTC.

This clone was seen only a few times. The rearrangement links TRBV4-1 to TRBJ1-2; D unclear. Trimming left V 4 bases short and J 6 bases short, with 6 bases between. The CDR3 consists of 11 residues. Germline V gives CDR1 MGHRA, CDR2 YSYEKL. Here the CDR3 DNA reads TGCGCCAGCAGCCGAGGAGATGGCTACACCTTC. Encoded protein: CASSRGDGYTF.